Sequencing of this T cell receptor (beta chain) was carried out in a study of T-cell memory formation after mild COVID-19. Study context: TCR clusters showed largely donor specificity. Study-level results: Detection of some responders pre-infection suggested pre-existing cross-reactive memory T cells participated. Whereas later expanders leaned CD4+, clones contracting day 15 to 85 showed a balanced CD4/CD8 makeup.

CDR1 and CDR2 (germline): SGHVS, FQNEAQ. V gave up 3 bases and J gave up 0 bases; unmatched junction bases: 7. The CDR3 has 16 amino acids. TCRdb recomputed calls from the 5' RACE reads with MiXCR, one row per CDR3 protein. The sample records just under 150,000 distinct CDR3 sequences, around 21% being singletons. This clonotype was seen a handful of times. What it recognizes is unknown. J is TRBJ2-5 and V is TRBV7-8; TRBD1 agrees at 7 bases. The TCR originated in an adult woman who had mild COVID-19 (a few samples of this study predate the infection). Cell type and time point are not known. Sequenced: PBMCs or a T cell subset sorted from them (not recorded which). The CDR3 loop reads CASSFTGTADQETQYF. Here the CDR3 DNA reads TGTGCCAGCAGCTTCACCGGGACAGCCGACCAAGAGACCCAGTACTTC.